This passage covers 23 T cell receptor beta chains from one sample sequenced in a study of blood T cell repertoires in COVID-19. Data came from immunoSEQ multiplex PCR; TCRdb stores just in-frame clones and leaves some out. The profile shows about 270,000 clones, 86% of them singletons. The specimen sequenced was peripheral blood. The receptors were gathered from a man in his forties with active or convalescent COVID-19.

V gene TRBV5-4 combines with J gene TRBJ2-3, with D possibly matching TRBD2 (5 bases). This CDR3 spans 14 amino acids. The V gene's germline CDR1 is SGHNT and CDR2 YYREEE (reference sequence). V was clipped by 2 bases and J by 5 bases, with 12 bases between them. The CDR3 region has the DNA TGTGCCAGCAGCTTTGGGCTAGCCGGAGATACGCAGTATTTT. Encoded protein: CASSFGLAGDTQYF.

The chain has TRBV5-5 and TRBJ2-7; 7 positions agree with TRBD2. The CDR3 is 13 residues long. V lost 2 bases, J lost 3 bases, and 2 bases stayed unmatched. Germline V gives CDR1 SGHKS, CDR2 YYEKEE (reference sequence). Here the CDR3 DNA reads TGTGCCAGCAGCTTCGGGGGGAACTACGAGCAGTACTTC. Its protein product is CASSFGGNYEQYF.

This clone was found once. The chain carries TRBV5-4 and TRBJ2-2, with 11 nucleotides matching TRBD1. The CDR3 spans 17 residues. The germline V gene encodes CDR1 SGHNT and CDR2 YYREEE (reference sequence). Germline trimming cut 3 bases from V and 3 bases from J; bases unmatched to any gene: 7. This chain's CDR3 is CASSWGTGGVDTGELFF. The CDR3 coding sequence is TGTGCCAGCAGCTGGGGGACAGGGGGTGTGGACACCGGGGAGCTGTTTTTT.

The chain has TRBV21-1 and TRBJ1-2; the table's D call of TRBD1 was not tested on the DNA. TRBV21-1 is a known pseudogene. This CDR3 contains 17 residues. The CDR3 DNA sequence: TGTGCCAGCAGCAAAGCAGGGACAGGGGGCGTTATCTATGGCTACACCTTC. Its protein product is CASSKAGTGGVIYGYTF.

The rearrangement links TRBV24-1 to TRBJ2-5, with 13 bases fitting TRBD2. The CDR3 runs to 19 residues. Germline V gives CDR1 KGHDR, CDR2 SFDVKD. V trimming: 0 bases; J trimming: 5 bases; junction bases outside the gene matches: 11. CDR3 nucleotide sequence: TGTGCCACCAGTGATTTGCGCGGTACTAGCGGGAGGGAGGGGGAGACCCAGTACTTC. It specifies CATSDLRGTSGREGETQYF.

The genes are TRBV5-1 and TRBJ2-1; D might be TRBD2 (5 bases). Germline CDR1 SGHRS, CDR2 YFSETQ. The CDR3 runs to 13 residues. Trimming left V 0 bases short and J 6 bases short, with 7 bases between. CDR3 coding DNA: TGCGCCAGCAGCTTGGCCGAGGGCAATGAGCAGTTCTTC. Translating it yields CASSLAEGNEQFF.

This clone was seen once. The chain is built from TRBV5-1 and TRBJ2-5; TRBD1 matches at 11 bases. V dropped 4 bases and J dropped 9; count of bases not matched to a gene: 14. CDR3 length: 16 amino acids. Germline V CDR1 and CDR2: SGHRS, YFSETQ. The CDR3 bases are TGCGCCAGCAGCCCCGGGACAGGGGGTACCCTGGGGGCCCAGTACTTC. Translation: CASSPGTGGTLGAQYF.

V and J are TRBV28 and TRBJ1-2, with D possibly being TRBD1 (6 bases). Trimming took off 6 bases at V and 4 bases at J, with 21 bases between the two ends. The CDR3 contains 16 residues. The germline V gene has CDR1 MDHEN and CDR2 SYDVKM. The DNA for the CDR3 is TGTGCCAGCAGCCTTAACACCGGACAGAGCTTCTATGGCTACACCTTC. Translation gives CASSLNTGQSFYGYTF.

The rearrangement links TRBV24-1 to TRBJ2-1, with TRBD1 matching 9 bases. Unmatched junction bases numbered 15, after V lost 4 bases and J lost 6 bases. Germline loops: CDR1 KGHDR, CDR2 SFDVKD. This CDR3 is 18 amino acids long. The chain's CDR3 is CATSDPGQGGGRGNEQFF. CDR3 in DNA: TGTGCCACCAGTGACCCGGGACAGGGAGGCGGGAGAGGCAATGAGCAGTTCTTC.

The CDR3 is CASSARLGTGELFF. The CDR3 DNA sequence: TGCGCCAGCAGTGCCAGGTTGGGCACCGGGGAGCTGTTTTTT. The rearrangement uses TRBV10-1 and TRBJ2-2; D is unclear. The ends were cut back, 4 bases at V and 4 bases at J, with 10 bases in the middle. CDR1 WNHNN and CDR2 SYGVQD come from the germline V gene (reference sequence). The CDR3 totals 14 residues.

This clone appeared a few times. The J gene is TRBJ1-5, the V gene TRBV2; D is undetermined. Germline V gives CDR1 SNHLY, CDR2 FYNNEI. This CDR3 comprises 12 residues. Trimming cost V 6 bases and J 4 bases, with 7 bases left between them. The CDR3 nucleotides are TGTGCCAGCAGCCTACAGAATCAGCCCCAGCATTTT. It codes for CASSLQNQPQHF.

This chain joins TRBV6-5 and TRBJ2-1; D not certain. The germline V gene encodes CDR1 MNHEY and CDR2 SVGAGI. Trimming left V 8 bases short and J 7 bases short, with 6 bases between. The CDR3 runs 10 residues. The CDR3 loop reads CASEINEQFF. CDR3 nucleotides: TGTGCCAGCGAGATTAATGAGCAGTTCTTC.

The chain is built from TRBV10-3 and TRBJ2-1; perhaps TRBD2 as D (5 bases). CDR3 length equals 16 residues. CDR1 and CDR2 from the germline V gene are ENHRY and SYGVKD. Trimming removed 6 bases from V and 8 bases from J, with 23 bases in between. DNA for the CDR3: TGTGCCATCAGCTCCTATTCGGTGAAGGAGGTCGATGAGCAGTTCTTC. Protein sequence: CAISSYSVKEVDEQFF.

The CDR3 reads CASSPGLAENMGETQYF. The CDR3 nucleotides read TGTGCCAGCAGCCCGGGACTAGCGGAGAATATGGGAGAGACCCAGTACTTC. V gene TRBV5-8 combines with J gene TRBJ2-5; 11 bases map to TRBD2. V gave up 4 bases and J gave up 4 bases; unmatched junction bases: 12. The CDR3 runs 17 residues. The germline gives CDR1 SGHTS, CDR2 YDEGEE.

This chain connects TRBV7-3 to TRBJ2-7, with D hard to call. This CDR3 has 14 amino acids. CDR1 and CDR2 from the germline V gene are SGHTA and FQGTGA. The V end was cut by 1 base, the J end by 3 bases, with 10 bases between. CDR3 sequence: CASSLNSINYEQYF. The CDR3 region has the DNA TGTGCCAGCAGCTTAAACTCAATTAACTACGAGCAGTACTTC.

The rearrangement links TRBV9 to TRBJ2-3; TRBD2 matches at 10 bases. Per germline, CDR1 SGDLS and CDR2 YYNGEE. CDR3 length: 15 residues. Trimming removed 0 bases from V and 4 bases from J; junction bases left unmatched: 2. CDR3 residues: CASSVASGGSDTQYF. The CDR3, as DNA: TGTGCCAGCAGCGTAGCTAGCGGGGGTTCAGATACGCAGTATTTT.

The CDR3 protein is CASRKSQGAYQPQHF. CDR3 coding DNA: TGTGCCAGCAGGAAGTCACAGGGGGCCTATCAGCCCCAGCATTTT. The J gene is TRBJ1-5, the V gene TRBV6-5; the match to TRBD1 covers 9 bases. Germline CDR1 reads MNHEY; CDR2 reads SVGAGI. The CDR3 covers 15 residues. V was clipped by 6 bases and J by 5 bases; unmatched bases: 8.

V usage is TRBV27 and J usage is TRBJ2-5; the D gene is possibly TRBD2 (6 bases). The CDR3 totals 14 residues. Germline V gives CDR1 MNHEY, CDR2 SMNVEV (reference sequence). Trimming removed 2 bases from V and 2 bases from J, with 9 bases in between. The CDR3 DNA reads TGTGCCAGCAGTTTAGAGGGGACTCAAGAGACCCAGTACTTC. It yields the protein CASSLEGTQETQYF.

The gene calls are TRBV10-2 and TRBJ1-4; D unresolved. This CDR3 comprises 13 residues. The germline V and J ends were trimmed by 4 bases and 7 bases, with 10 bases remaining between them. In germline, CDR1 is WSHSY, CDR2 SAAADI. The CDR3 here is CASSAGGGEKLFF. DNA for the CDR3: TGCGCCAGCAGTGCTGGTGGAGGTGAAAAACTGTTTTTT.

This clone was counted between two and nine times. The chain combines TRBV27 with TRBJ1-1, with TRBD1 as a possible D gene (6 bases). V gave up 3 bases and J gave up 7 bases, with 6 bases separating them. Germline CDR1 reads MNHEY; CDR2 reads SMNVEV (reference sequence). The CDR3 consists of 11 residues. CDR3 loop: CASSLGHEAFF. CDR3 DNA sequence: TGTGCCAGCAGTTTGGGACATGAAGCTTTCTTT.

J is TRBJ1-1 and V is TRBV12-3 or TRBV12-4; D possibly corresponds to TRBD1 (6 bases). Trimming took off 4 bases at V and 6 bases at J, with 9 bases between the two ends. This CDR3 is 12 amino acids long. The CDR3 region is CASSWGGPEAFF. Here the CDR3 DNA reads TGTGCCAGCAGTTGGGGGGGGCCTGAAGCTTTCTTT.

V gene TRBV10-1 combines with J gene TRBJ2-7, with 8 bases lining up with TRBD2. CDR1 is WNHNN and CDR2 is SYGVQD in the germline V gene (reference sequence). This CDR3 has 14 residues. V was clipped by 3 bases and J by 6 bases; unmatched bases: 7. The CDR3 loop is CASSDGAGVVEQYF. DNA for the CDR3: TGCGCCAGCAGTGACGGAGCGGGGGTCGTCGAGCAGTACTTC.

The chain is built from TRBV7-2 and TRBJ1-2; D is unclear. Trimming stripped 2 bases from V and 8 bases from J, with 12 bases between. CDR1 and CDR2 (germline): SGHTA, FQGNSA. There are 13 residues in the CDR3. In DNA, the CDR3 is TGTGCCAGCAGCTTATCAGGAGGCACCGGCTACACCTTC. Residues: CASSLSGGTGYTF.